This T cell receptor (beta chain) is drawn from a study of regulatory T cells in long-lasting Graves disease. The TCR beta library used iRepertoire HTBI primers with Arm-PCR amplification of CDR3. In TCRdb, the multiplex PCR reads were re-called with MiXCR into one record per CDR3 protein. The table includes roughly 500,000 distinct CDR3 sequences, less than 25% detected once. Time point reported: persistent/refractory GD, antithyroid drugs over 5 years with positive TRAb. TCR sequences were obtained from RNA taken from PBMCs. EDTA tubes received nine milliliters of collected peripheral blood. Sample: peripheral blood mononuclear cells (PBMCs), taken when the disease was refractory, from a patient treated with antithyroid drugs. The source is a female donor with Graves disease.

The CDR3 DNA sequence: TGCGCCAGCAGCCAAGTGGCACCTAACTATGGCTACACCTTC. Translation: CASSQVAPNYGYTF. The chain combines TRBV4-1 with TRBJ1-2; D call uncertain. CDR3 size: 14 residues. The V gene's germline CDR1 is MGHRA and CDR2 YSYEKL. V lost 1 base to trimming and J lost 0 bases, with 6 bases between them.